The rows below give T cell receptor beta chains drawn from one sample of a study of regulatory T cells in long-lasting Graves disease. One entry per CDR3 protein, called by TCRdb with MiXCR from the multiplex PCR reads. The sample consists of 400,000 to 500,000 distinct CDR3 sequences, less than 20% of them appearing once. The sample also formed part of further work on T cells in Graves' hyperthyroidism and ophthalmopathy.

Sequencing was performed on peripheral blood mononuclear cells (PBMCs), taken at new diagnosis, from a patient treated with antithyroid drugs. These receptors were collected from a woman in her twenties or thirties with Graves disease. The CDR3 runs from the conserved cysteine through the conserved F or W. Fields, in order: clone size, J gene, V gene, D gene, CDR3 DNA, CDR3 protein. A D gene is named only where the DNA matches it firmly. Clone size appears in some rows only: once, few, many, or a class for an expanded clone.

clone size: many
J gene: TRBJ2-2
V gene: TRBV20-1
D gene: .
CDR3 DNA: TGCAGTGCTCGAAGAGTCTCATGGGGGGCGAACACCGGGGAGCTGTTTTTT
CDR3 protein: CSARRVSWGANTGELFF

clone size: many
J gene: TRBJ2-1
V gene: TRBV27
D gene: TRBD2
CDR3 DNA: TGTGCCAGCAGTCAGAGCGGGAGCGTGTTCTTC
CDR3 protein: CASSQSGSVFF

clone size: .
J gene: TRBJ2-7
V gene: TRBV27
D gene: TRBD1
CDR3 DNA: TGTGCCAGCAGTTTCATCGGGACAGGGGCGTACGAGCAGTACTTC
CDR3 protein: CASSFIGTGAYEQYF

clone size: many
J gene: TRBJ2-1
V gene: TRBV27
D gene: .
CDR3 DNA: TGTGCCATTGGGGGTCAGGGGAGGGAATTCTTC
CDR3 protein: CAIGGQGREFF

clone size: .
J gene: TRBJ2-1
V gene: TRBV30
D gene: .
CDR3 DNA: TGTGCCTGGAAGGACTGGGGGGATGAGCAGTTCTTC
CDR3 protein: CAWKDWGDEQFF

clone size: .
J gene: TRBJ2-7
V gene: TRBV15
D gene: TRBD2
CDR3 DNA: TGTGCCCCCCCTAGCGGCTACGAGCAGTACTTC
CDR3 protein: CAPPSGYEQYF

clone size: many
J gene: TRBJ2-7
V gene: TRBV11-2
D gene: .
CDR3 DNA: TGTGCCAGCAGCTTAGTCGGCCTCAACTACGAGCAGTACTTC
CDR3 protein: CASSLVGLNYEQYF

clone size: few
J gene: TRBJ2-1
V gene: TRBV11-2
D gene: .
CDR3 DNA: TGTGCCGGCAGCTTGGGGCCAAATGTGGAGAATGAGCAGTTCTTC
CDR3 protein: CAGSLGPNVENEQFF

clone size: many
J gene: TRBJ2-4
V gene: TRBV11-2
D gene: .
CDR3 DNA: TGTGCCAGCAGCTTAGATCTGGGGTGGGACATTCAGTACTTC
CDR3 protein: CASSLDLGWDIQYF

clone size: .
J gene: TRBJ2-2
V gene: TRBV28
D gene: .
CDR3 DNA: TGTGCCAGCAGTTTAGATCTTACAGGGTACGGGGAGCTGTTTTTT
CDR3 protein: CASSLDLTGYGELFF

clone size: many
J gene: TRBJ1-4
V gene: TRBV30
D gene: .
CDR3 DNA: TGTGCCTGGAGCCAGACAGTAACTAATGAAAAACTGTTTTTT
CDR3 protein: CAWSQTVTNEKLFF

clone size: .
J gene: TRBJ1-1
V gene: TRBV25-1
D gene: .
CDR3 DNA: TGTGCCAGCAGTGAGGGGGGTCAAATGAACACTGAAGCTTTCTTT
CDR3 protein: CASSEGGQMNTEAFF

clone size: many
J gene: TRBJ1-1
V gene: TRBV20-1
D gene: TRBD1
CDR3 DNA: TGCAGTGCTCGACGACAGGGTATGGCCGCTTTCTTT
CDR3 protein: CSARRQGMAAFF

clone size: .
J gene: TRBJ2-7
V gene: TRBV28
D gene: .
CDR3 DNA: TGTGCCAGCAGTATACCCCACAGGGCGGGGCAGTACTTC
CDR3 protein: CASSIPHRAGQYF